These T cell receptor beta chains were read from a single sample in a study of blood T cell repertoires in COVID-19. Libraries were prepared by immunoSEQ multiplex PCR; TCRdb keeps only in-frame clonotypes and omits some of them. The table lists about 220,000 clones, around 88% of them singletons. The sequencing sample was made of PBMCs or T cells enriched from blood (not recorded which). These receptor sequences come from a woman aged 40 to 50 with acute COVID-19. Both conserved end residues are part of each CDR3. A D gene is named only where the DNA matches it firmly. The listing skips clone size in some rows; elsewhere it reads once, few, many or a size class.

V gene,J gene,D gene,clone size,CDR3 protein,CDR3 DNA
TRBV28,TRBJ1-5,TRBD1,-,CASIGGTGNQPQHF,TGTGCCAGCATCGGCGGGACAGGTAATCAGCCCCAGCATTTT
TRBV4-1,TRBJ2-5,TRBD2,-,CASSLMSGSSGGKGETQYF,TGCGCCAGCAGCCTAATGAGCGGGTCAAGCGGGGGGAAGGGAGAGACCCAGTACTTC
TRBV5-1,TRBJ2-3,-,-,CASSSQGREDTQYF,TGCGCCAGCAGCTCACAGGGAAGGGAAGATACGCAGTATTTT
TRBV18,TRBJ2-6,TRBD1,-,CASSPGTGRTGANVLTF,TGTGCCAGCTCACCGGGGACAGGGCGGACTGGGGCCAACGTCCTGACTTTC
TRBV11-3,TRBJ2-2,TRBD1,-,CASSKQGVDGELFF,TGTGCCAGCAGCAAACAGGGGGTCGACGGGGAGCTGTTTTTT
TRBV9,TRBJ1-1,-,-,CASSGSGGTEAFF,TGTGCCAGCAGCGGCTCTGGAGGGACTGAAGCTTTCTTT
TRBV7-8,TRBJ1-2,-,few,CASSPRTVGPYGYTF,TGTGCCAGCAGCCCCCGGACAGTTGGCCCATATGGCTACACCTTC
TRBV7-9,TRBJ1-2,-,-,CASSLMTGSVGSF,TGTGCCAGCAGCTTAATGACGGGATCTGTTGGGTCCTTC
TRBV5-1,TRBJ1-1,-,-,CASSGGHLTNTEAFF,TGCGCCAGCAGCGGGGGACACCTCACGAACACTGAAGCTTTCTTT
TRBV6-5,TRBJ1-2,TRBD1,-,CASRDRGTYGYTF,TGTGCCAGCAGGGACAGGGGGACTTATGGCTACACCTTC
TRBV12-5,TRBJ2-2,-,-,CASGLTGTGELFF,TGTGCTAGTGGTCTCACGGGAACCGGGGAGCTGTTTTTT
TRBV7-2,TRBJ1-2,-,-,CASSLQWQGGGYTF,TGTGCCAGCAGCTTACAGTGGCAGGGTGGTGGCTACACCTTC
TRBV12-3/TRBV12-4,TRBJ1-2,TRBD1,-,CASRQGGSYGYTF,TGTGCCAGCAGACAGGGGGGGTCCTATGGCTACACCTTC
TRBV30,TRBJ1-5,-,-,CAWSPTPGGNQPQHF,TGTGCCTGGAGTCCGACCCCGGGGGGTAATCAGCCCCAGCATTTT